A selection of T cell receptor beta chains follows, all from one sample in a study of regulatory T cells in long-lasting Graves disease. MiXCR was run by TCRdb on the multiplex PCR reads, yielding one entry per CDR3 protein. In the table there are hundreds of thousands of distinct CDR3 sequences, more than 10% of which are singletons. These data were likewise used in another study, on T cells in Graves' hyperthyroidism and ophthalmopathy.

The starting material was peripheral blood mononuclear cells (PBMCs), obtained at new diagnosis, from a patient treated with antithyroid drugs. The receptor source for this set is a woman aged 25 to 45 with Graves disease. Each CDR3 is given with its conserved first and last residue. The order of the fields is J gene, V gene, clone size, D gene, CDR3 protein, CDR3 DNA. A D gene is named only where the DNA matches it firmly. The listing skips clone size in some rows; elsewhere it reads once, few, many or a size class.

>TRBJ2-5|TRBV10-3|many|NA
CAISESKGQETQYF
TGTGCCATCAGTGAGTCGAAGGGACAAGAGACCCAGTACTTC
>TRBJ2-1|TRBV12-3/TRBV12-4|many|TRBD2
CASSRPGLAKGNEQFF
TGTGCCAGCAGCCGCCCGGGACTAGCGAAGGGTAATGAGCAGTTCTTC
>TRBJ1-1|TRBV19|few|NA
CASSRGHLNTEAFF
TGTGCCAGTAGTAGAGGACACCTGAACACTGAAGCTTTCTTT
>TRBJ1-1|TRBV29-1|NA|NA
CSVLTPRQNTEAFF
TGCAGCGTCCTGACCCCTCGACAGAACACTGAAGCTTTCTTT
>TRBJ2-1|TRBV6-2/TRBV6-3|NA|NA
CASSYFAEQFF
TGTGCCAGCAGTTACTTCGCTGAGCAGTTCTTC
>TRBJ1-4|TRBV27|many|NA
CASSFQAQEKLFF
TGTGCCAGCAGTTTCCAGGCACAGGAAAAACTGTTTTTT
>TRBJ2-1|TRBV7-8|many|NA
CASSFGGRDQGHNEQFF
TGTGCCAGCAGCTTTGGGGGCCGGGACCAGGGCCACAATGAGCAGTTCTTC
>TRBJ1-3|TRBV19|many|NA
CASTSWGLRDSGNTIYF
TGTGCCAGTACCTCCTGGGGCCTACGGGACTCTGGAAACACCATATATTTT
>TRBJ2-1|TRBV20-1|NA|TRBD2
CSAPPLGTSGSQIEQFF
TGCAGTGCTCCGCCTTTAGGGACTAGCGGGAGCCAGATTGAGCAGTTCTTC
>TRBJ2-1|TRBV19|many|NA
CASSDRESWSYNEQFF
TGTGCCAGTAGCGATAGGGAGTCCTGGTCCTACAATGAGCAGTTCTTC
>TRBJ1-4|TRBV19|few|TRBD1
CATTRETGGIGKLFF
TGTGCCACCACGCGAGAGACAGGGGGCATCGGAAAACTGTTTTTT
>TRBJ2-1|TRBV24-1|many|TRBD1
CATSDWPGQNFNEQFF
TGTGCCACCAGTGATTGGCCGGGACAGAATTTTAATGAGCAGTTCTTC
>TRBJ2-3|TRBV27|many|TRBD2
CASSQRTSGRAQDTQYF
TGTGCCAGCAGCCAAAGGACTAGCGGGAGGGCCCAGGATACGCAGTATTTT
>TRBJ2-1|TRBV7-9|many|NA
CASSFNRDNEQFF
TGTGCCAGCAGCTTCAATAGGGACAATGAGCAGTTCTTC
>TRBJ1-5|TRBV2|many|NA
CASSSNTISNQPQHF
TGTGCCAGCAGTTCAAACACGATTAGCAATCAGCCCCAGCATTTT
>TRBJ2-1|TRBV10-1|NA|NA
CASSVTGRDEQFF
TGCGCCAGCAGTGTAACGGGCCGGGATGAGCAGTTCTTC
>TRBJ2-2|TRBV30|many|TRBD2
CASRLAGGSGELFF
TGTGCCTCCCGACTAGCGGGAGGCTCCGGGGAGCTGTTTTTT
>TRBJ2-2|TRBV29-1|few|TRBD2
CSVSGTSGALYTGELFF
TGCAGCGTGTCCGGGACTAGCGGGGCTCTCTATACCGGGGAGCTGTTTTTT
>TRBJ2-5|TRBV27|few|NA
CASSPLSVTRQETQYF
TGTGCCAGCAGTCCCTTATCGGTGACGCGCCAAGAGACCCAGTACTTC
>TRBJ1-4|TRBV29-1|few|NA
CSVPSGATNEKLFF
TGCAGCGTTCCTTCAGGAGCAACTAATGAAAAACTGTTTTTT
>TRBJ2-7|TRBV28|many|TRBD1
CASRGQGRDEQYF
TGTGCCAGCAGAGGACAGGGGAGGGACGAGCAGTACTTC
>TRBJ2-1|TRBV5-5|NA|TRBD2
CASSWGTSGSYEQFF
TGTGCCAGCAGCTGGGGGACTAGCGGGAGCTATGAGCAGTTCTTC
>TRBJ2-7|TRBV7-3|NA|NA
CASSLMVGGEQYF
TGTGCCAGCAGCTTAATGGTTGGGGGCGAGCAGTACTTC
>TRBJ2-3|TRBV5-1|NA|TRBD1
CASRTGGPDTQYF
TGCGCCAGTAGGACAGGGGGTCCAGATACGCAGTATTTT
>TRBJ2-2|TRBV12-3/TRBV12-4|many|NA
CASSSGLLAGELFF
TGTGCCAGCAGTTCGGGACTCTTGGCCGGGGAGCTGTTTTTT
>TRBJ2-7|TRBV19|NA|NA
CASSIGMAGPTDEQYF
TGTGCCAGTAGTATTGGGATGGCGGGCCCCACCGACGAGCAGTACTTC
>TRBJ2-1|TRBV29-1|few|TRBD2
CSGGRGGSSYNEQFF
TGCAGCGGGGGCCGCGGGGGGAGCTCCTACAATGAGCAGTTCTTC
>TRBJ2-1|TRBV6-1|many|NA
CASSEALLQAEYNEQFF
TGTGCCAGCAGTGAAGCGCTTCTTCAGGCAGAGTACAATGAGCAGTTCTTC
>TRBJ2-3|TRBV2|few|NA
CASNEGIGTDTQYF
TGTGCCAGCAACGAGGGGATCGGCACAGATACGCAGTATTTT
>TRBJ2-1|TRBV24-1|many|TRBD2
CATSGRNGYNEQFF
TGTGCCACCAGCGGGAGGAACGGTTACAATGAGCAGTTCTTC
>TRBJ2-7|TRBV28|few|NA
CASSLYLDRYEQYF
TGTGCCAGCAGTTTATACTTGGACCGCTACGAGCAGTACTTC
>TRBJ1-1|TRBV2|many|TRBD1
CASRLTGGTEAFF
TGTGCCAGCAGGCTGACAGGGGGAACTGAAGCTTTCTTT
>TRBJ2-5|TRBV27|many|TRBD2
CASSFGGSVAETQYF
TGTGCCAGCAGTTTCGGGGGGTCGGTGGCAGAGACCCAGTACTTC
>TRBJ1-5|TRBV4-1|NA|NA
CASSQQDLRGQPQHF
TGCGCCAGCAGCCAACAAGACCTCAGGGGTCAGCCCCAGCATTTT
>TRBJ2-7|TRBV15|NA|NA
CATSPGYEGYEQYF
TGTGCCACCAGCCCAGGATATGAGGGATACGAGCAGTACTTC
>TRBJ2-2|TRBV5-1|many|NA
CATRKGLSNTGELFF
TGCGCCACCAGGAAGGGACTGTCGAACACCGGGGAGCTGTTTTTT
>TRBJ1-2|TRBV13|few|TRBD1
CASSLGTGRVYGYTF
TGTGCCAGCAGCCTTGGGACAGGCCGAGTCTATGGCTACACCTTC
>TRBJ2-7|TRBV28|many|TRBD1
CASSSGTGDHEQYF
TGTGCCAGCAGCTCCGGGACAGGGGACCACGAGCAGTACTTC
>TRBJ1-4|TRBV30|many|NA
CAGRGRAEKLFF
TGTGCCGGGAGAGGGCGTGCTGAAAAACTGTTTTTT
>TRBJ2-3|TRBV11-3|many|NA
CASSLQGSTQYF
TGTGCCAGCAGCTTACAGGGGAGTACGCAGTATTTT
>TRBJ2-7|TRBV6-5|many|NA
CASSFRGGTGPYEQYF
TGTGCCAGCAGTTTTCGGGGGGGGACAGGTCCCTACGAGCAGTACTTC